This TCR beta chain was identified in a study of T cell responses to AZD1222 COVID-19 vaccine. Assay used: immunoSEQ multiplex PCR; TCRdb lists only in-frame clones, some missing. The data contain about 130,000 clones, around nine tenths of them singletons. This CDR3 comprises 15 residues. V was trimmed by 5 bases and J by 4 bases, leaving 18 bases between them. The germline V gene encodes CDR1 SEHNR and CDR2 FQNEAQ (reference sequence). As to this clone: Antigen unknown.

Study-level findings and limits: Nearly half of spike-specific TCRs reportedly go after variant regions that carry no mutations. Without day 14 samples, only post-peak T cell repertoires were studied. Spike-specific TCR breadth rose after two AZD1222 doses, and depth rose as well.

Sequenced here: peripheral blood, sampled on day 0 of AZD1222 vaccination. V and J are TRBV7-9 and TRBJ2-7; D possibly matches TRBD1 or TRBD2 (6 bases each). The sequence derives from an adult in good health. The CDR3 DNA sequence: TGTGCCAGCAGCCCTGGCCGGGGGCCGATGTACGAGCAGTACTTC. It translates to CASSPGRGPMYEQYF.